This entry describes one T cell receptor (beta chain). Its antigen remains unidentified. Base qualities are not recorded, but no much larger clone differs from it by a single base. The sample originates from a study of cytomegalovirus exposure and HLA in healthy donors (dated by TCRdb to about 2017). General notes on the study: An earlier analysis of some 550 of the donors reported roughly 270 Gb of sequence data and 117 million unique TCR beta sequences from roughly 180 million T cells. Roughly 300 gigabases of sequencing data and around 80 million unique TCR sequences made up an early release that covered 500 to 700 HLA-typed donors. The genetic ancestry cluster associated with self-reported Caucasian donors included around 76% of the roughly 360 genotyped donors. The study aimed to test whether cataloging public T cell receptors could reveal signatures of past pathogen exposure. Using immunosequencing, the study profiled T cell repertoires from 550 to 750 subjects and related those repertoires to cytomegalovirus serostatus. In addition to the first cohort of roughly 670 subjects, a separate validation cohort of approximately 130 different subjects was used. The study combined high-throughput TCR immunosequencing, statistical association of individual TCRs with disease status, and machine learning to predict cytomegalovirus infection status. To study patterns of TCR occurrence, a later analysis re-analyzed previously published TCR beta repertoires from 650 to 750 donors and added high-resolution HLA genotyping. The later analysis used no new phenotypic data to find candidate immune exposures, relying instead on TCR beta sequences and their occurrence across donors. An earlier analysis of approximately 580 of the donors used high-throughput TCR beta sequencing to judge whether each TCR beta V gene segment behaved as functional or pseudogenic. Donor age, sex, ethnicity and CMV serostatus were compiled alongside the repertoire data. Genome-wide SNP genotypes for about three fifths of the roughly 670 donors were used in a later genetic analysis, which treated that subset as a discovery cohort. Every repertoire in the discovery cohort had been generated on one and the same sequencing platform. HLA typing included class I and class II loci at four-digit resolution. Typing coverage varied by locus: roughly 629-630 donors for A, B, C, DRB1 and DQB1; approximately 520 for DQA1; around 570 for DPA1; under 490 for DPB1. Because of strong linkage in the cohort, 5 or 6 DR-DQ haplotypes were treated as single units for association and clustering. Among about 410 genotyped donors of the cohort, an average of around 240,000 unique TCR beta nucleotide sequences was sequenced per donor, of which 15% to 20% were non-productive. Overall study outcomes, separate from this receptor: The classifier was reported to diagnose cytomegalovirus status with high specificity and sensitivity in both the original cohort and the validation cohort. The sequencing pipeline was judged likely to have produced a cluster of highly shared sequence variants as a technical artifact. The authors suggested that the approach could potentially be generalized to other disease states and immunological phenotypes. Because the 87-base-pair reads could not distinguish some IMGT-functional V segments, including TRBV6-2 and TRBV6-3, those segments were excluded. A later analysis found that TCR association rates varied across HLA loci, with DRB1 alleles showing the most associated TCRs and HLA-C alleles the fewest. Compared with equally common non-associated chains, HLA-associated TCR beta chains in a later analysis were more clonally expanded and had lower generation probabilities. Across donors, most TCR sequences were observed very rarely, whereas some public TCRs were present in many individuals. For the cohort, immune exposure information was limited to CMV serostatus. According to a later analysis, parvovirus B19, influenza, CMV and Epstein-Barr virus appeared linked to several top co-occurrence clusters. This cohort had only TCR beta chains sequenced, and the lack of alpha or paired-chain data limited which features could be detected. A further reported finding was that TCR beta sequences accurately predicted the HLA-A and HLA-B alleles for most subjects in the first cohort. A total of roughly 160 TCR beta chains were listed by the study as associated with cytomegalovirus. HLA typing was unavailable for some donors at each locus, so association tests used only the typed subset. A few of the identified cytomegalovirus-associated TCR beta chains were confirmed in vitro to be specific for cytomegalovirus antigens. In a later genetic analysis, fewer N-insertions in productive TCRs were reported among donors in an Asian-associated ancestry cluster than the roughly 700-donor mean. A later analysis found that most CMV-associated TCR beta chains appeared HLA-restricted, with HLA associations seemingly driven largely by CMV exposure. In an earlier analysis of 587 of the donors, most TCR beta V segments were observed in productive rearrangements about 90% or about 30% of the time, broadly matching IMGT annotations. Specific HLA alleles were associated with 15,000 to 20,000 TCR beta sequences at a false discovery rate of 0.05 in a later analysis. Correlated functional status among segregating V segments might reflect linkage disequilibrium, but an unknown experimental factor could not be ruled out. When HLA alleles, especially DR and DQ, strongly co-occurred, TCR associations were difficult to assign to individual alleles. The presence/absence analyses assumed that sequencing depth was roughly uniform across donors, and that assumption may not be true. A later genetic analysis associated a missense DCLRE1C variant with V-gene and J-gene trimming of TCR beta chains, and an independent cohort replicated the association. Because counts were too low, about 17 rarely observed V segments, including chromosome 9 orphons, were excluded from the earlier analysis of some 540 of the donors.

Preparation of the library involved the immunoSEQ multiplex PCR assay. For the multiplex PCR, a mixture combining 60 forward primers for TCR Vbeta segments and 13 reverse primers for TCR Jbeta segments was used. The CDR3 region of rearranged TCR beta genes was amplified from genomic DNA with a multiplex PCR assay. The amplified TCR beta libraries were sequenced on the Illumina HiSeq System as 87-base-pair reads. Concerning the study's data processing: A later analysis tallied around 87 million unique TCR beta chains across the 610 or so repertoires, and roughly 11 million of those chains were shared by two or more donors. Raw reads were error-corrected and collapsed into unique sequences by a nearest-neighbor algorithm in which closely related sequences were merged to remove PCR and sequencing errors. Alignment of CDR3 sequences to IMGT reference sequences was used to assign V, D and J gene segments. For a sequence to be retained, a match of at least six nucleotides to both a V gene segment and a J gene segment was required. A rearrangement was called productive if the CDR3 had no stop codons and remained in frame with V and J, and every other rearrangement was called non-productive. CDR3 was defined according to IMGT convention as the region running from the second conserved V-encoded cysteine to the conserved J-encoded phenylalanine. In an earlier analysis of some 550 of the donors, sequences lacking an unambiguous match to a single V gene segment were excluded. An earlier analysis of about 590 of the donors classified V segments as functional when productive rearrangements were above 56.7% and as segregating when the standard deviation between donors was above 5%. A statistical classification framework was developed to diagnose cytomegalovirus status using the catalog of TCR beta chain sequences. V and J gene assignment, in a later analysis, came from comparing TCR nucleotide sequences with IMGT/GENE-DB human TR gene sequences. A later analysis assigned CDR3 sequences and most-parsimonious VDJ recombination scenarios with the TCRdist pipeline. In a later analysis, every TCR beta chain was defined by the combination of its CDR3 amino acid sequence and its V-gene family, and reads without a unique V-gene family were dropped. As a way to deal with suspected cross-contamination and a sequencing artifact, a later analysis dropped over 550 nucleotide sequences that were highly shared and had low generation probability. In a later analysis, a clonal expansion index was calculated for each public chain from normalized within-repertoire ranks of inferred template counts. Generation probabilities in a later analysis came from a VDJ recombination model fitted to out-of-frame rearrangements, and those results were checked against IGoR. In a later analysis, hypergeometric tests were used to score TCR-TCR, TCR-HLA and TCR-CMV co-occurrence, with a repertoire-size bias correction applied to TCR pairs. A later analysis estimated false discovery rates by permuting HLA or CMV assignments 20 times. In a later analysis, co-occurring TCRs were grouped using DBSCAN, with TCRdist sequence similarity added in when clustering inside HLA-allele-positive subsets. Co-occurrence clustering excluded repertoires with fewer than 30,000 or more than 120,000 public chains, plus five with anomalous nucleotide sharing. Imported from immuneACCESS, the table was reduced by TCRdb to in-frame sequences with V and J called. These copies leave out some clones; in studies compared against another copy, an unresolved V gene accounts for under half, and the cause of the remainder is not known. V and J calls and clone size are as listed in that table; D and trimming were resolved from the DNA. This sample comprises around 130,000 clones, less than 75% of them detected only once. 2% to 2.5% of the sample is held by the ten biggest clonotypes.

In total, just over 650 healthy bone marrow donors made up the cohort. At the time of sampling, all cohort members were nominally healthy, though unrecorded immune exposures were likely present. The donor tested CMV seropositive and was one of the 289 seropositive cohort members. A peripheral blood sample was collected from each donor, and TCR beta sequencing was performed on peripheral blood mononuclear cells. Genomic DNA was extracted from the blood cell samples with the Qiagen DNeasy Blood Extraction Kit. CDR1 and CDR2, per the germline V gene, are SGDLS and YYNGEE. The CDR3 goes from the cysteine to the phenylalanine over 15 residues. Only the CDR3 portion is preserved as DNA: 45 bases, with reading frame beginning at the first base. The germline V end is reduced by 0 bases and the J end by 2 bases; junction bases left unmatched: 2.

This clonotype was obtained from a woman aged 35 to 49 in good health and CMV-seropositive. The sequence is built from TRBV9 and TRBJ1-2; 9 central nucleotides agree with TRBD1. The material sequenced was PBMCs. The CDR3 region reads CASSVEGTGNYGYTF. The DNA is as follows: TGTGCCAGCAGCGTAGAGGGGACAGGGAACTATGGCTACACCTTC.